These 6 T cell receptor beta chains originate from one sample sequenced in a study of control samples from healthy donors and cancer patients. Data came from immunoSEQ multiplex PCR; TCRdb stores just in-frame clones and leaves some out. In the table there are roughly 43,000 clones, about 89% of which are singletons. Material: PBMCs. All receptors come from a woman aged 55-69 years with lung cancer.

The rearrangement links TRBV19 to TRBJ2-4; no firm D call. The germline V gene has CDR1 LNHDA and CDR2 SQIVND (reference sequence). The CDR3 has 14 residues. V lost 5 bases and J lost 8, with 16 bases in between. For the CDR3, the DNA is TGTGCCAGTAGTGCGCGGTCAACTTCTGACATTCAGTACTTC. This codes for CASSARSTSDIQYF.

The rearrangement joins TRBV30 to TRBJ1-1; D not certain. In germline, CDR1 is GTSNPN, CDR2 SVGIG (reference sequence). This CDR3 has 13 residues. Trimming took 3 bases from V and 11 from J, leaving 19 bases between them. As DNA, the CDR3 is TGTGCCTGGAGCCCGGGGATCACTGAGCCCGCTTTCTTT. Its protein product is CAWSPGITEPAFF.

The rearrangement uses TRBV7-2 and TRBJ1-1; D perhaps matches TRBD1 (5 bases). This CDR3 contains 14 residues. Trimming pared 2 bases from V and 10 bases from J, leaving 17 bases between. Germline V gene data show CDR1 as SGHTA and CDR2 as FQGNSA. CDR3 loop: CASSLRAGTEVAFF. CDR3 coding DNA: TGTGCCAGCAGCTTAAGGGCAGGGACGGAGGTAGCTTTCTTT.

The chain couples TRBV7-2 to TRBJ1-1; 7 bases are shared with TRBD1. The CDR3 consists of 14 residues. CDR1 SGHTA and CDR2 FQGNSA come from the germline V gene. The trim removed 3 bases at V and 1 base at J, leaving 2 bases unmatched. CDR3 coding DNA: TGTGCCAGCAGCTTCGACAGGGAGAACACTGAAGCTTTCTTT. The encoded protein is CASSFDRENTEAFF.

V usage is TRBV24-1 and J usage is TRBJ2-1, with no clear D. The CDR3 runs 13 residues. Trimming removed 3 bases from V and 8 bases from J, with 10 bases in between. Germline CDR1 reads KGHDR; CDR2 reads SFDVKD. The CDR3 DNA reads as TGTGCCACCAGTGATATCGGACGGGATGAGCAGTTCTTC. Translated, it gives CATSDIGRDEQFF.

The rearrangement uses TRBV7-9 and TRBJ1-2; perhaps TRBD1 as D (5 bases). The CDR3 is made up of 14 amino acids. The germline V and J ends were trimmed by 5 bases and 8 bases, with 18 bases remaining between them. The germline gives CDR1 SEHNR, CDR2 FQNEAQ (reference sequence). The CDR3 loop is CASSRADPGSGYTF. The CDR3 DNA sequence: TGTGCCAGCAGCCGTGCGGACCCAGGGTCGGGCTACACCTTC.